A selection of T cell receptor beta chains follows, all from one sample in a study of T cells after yellow fever vaccination. TCRdb re-derived calls from the 5' RACE reads in MiXCR, one entry per CDR3 protein. The repertoire holds 150,000 to 200,000 distinct CDR3 sequences, with 9.3% as singletons. Material: CD8+ T cells sorted from PBMCs, obtained 45 days after the yellow fever booster vaccination. These receptors were taken from a man aged 18-30 years who received the YFV17D yellow fever vaccine. Each CDR3 is given with its conserved first and last residue. The D gene is left open where the match is weak. Expanded clones are given a class, and other clones once, few, many or no size at all.

j_call: TRBJ1-2
d_call: TRBD1
clone_size: -
v_call: TRBV5-1
cdr3_nt: TGCGCCAGCAGGCCTACAGGGGACTATGGCTACACCTTC
cdr3_aa: CASRPTGDYGYTF

j_call: TRBJ2-1
d_call: -
clone_size: few
v_call: TRBV12-5
cdr3_nt: TGTGCTAGTGGTTTGGCCCAGACAGCCTACAATGAGCAGTTCTTC
cdr3_aa: CASGLAQTAYNEQFF

j_call: TRBJ2-5
d_call: -
clone_size: many
v_call: TRBV7-9
cdr3_nt: TGTGCCAGCGGACTACCGACCCAAGTGACCCAGTACTTC
cdr3_aa: CASGLPTQVTQYF

j_call: TRBJ2-6
d_call: -
clone_size: few
v_call: TRBV7-3
cdr3_nt: TGTGCCAGCAGCTCCTCTAGTCTTGGGGCCAACGTCCTGACTTTC
cdr3_aa: CASSSSSLGANVLTF

j_call: TRBJ1-2
d_call: -
clone_size: few
v_call: TRBV20-1
cdr3_nt: TGCAGTGCTAGGGAGGGGGGCAGCAGCTACACCTTC
cdr3_aa: CSAREGGSSYTF

j_call: TRBJ2-1
d_call: -
clone_size: once
v_call: TRBV15
cdr3_nt: TGTGCCACTTCCGGCATGGGATCAAATGAGCAGTTCTTC
cdr3_aa: CATSGMGSNEQFF

j_call: TRBJ2-1
d_call: -
clone_size: many
v_call: TRBV7-2
cdr3_nt: TGTGCCAGCAGCTTATACAGGAGCTCCTACAATGAGCAGTTCTTC
cdr3_aa: CASSLYRSSYNEQFF

j_call: TRBJ2-3
d_call: TRBD2
clone_size: -
v_call: TRBV9
cdr3_nt: TGTGCCAGCAGCCGTTCTAGCGGGGGGTCAGATACGCAGTATTTT
cdr3_aa: CASSRSSGGSDTQYF

j_call: TRBJ2-3
d_call: -
clone_size: many
v_call: TRBV20-1
cdr3_nt: TGCAGTGCTAGAATTGGGTGGGGCACAGATACGCAGTATTTT
cdr3_aa: CSARIGWGTDTQYF

j_call: TRBJ2-1
d_call: TRBD1
clone_size: few
v_call: TRBV12-3/TRBV12-4
cdr3_nt: TGTGCCAGCAGTGCAACTTTGGGGACAGGGACCAACAATGAGCAGTTCTTC
cdr3_aa: CASSATLGTGTNNEQFF

j_call: TRBJ2-5
d_call: TRBD2
clone_size: -
v_call: TRBV4-1
cdr3_nt: TGCGCCAGCAGCCAAGAGGGGGGGGGTTGGGAGACCCAGTACTTC
cdr3_aa: CASSQEGGGWETQYF

j_call: TRBJ2-3
d_call: -
clone_size: -
v_call: TRBV27
cdr3_nt: TGTGCCAGCAGTTCCAGCAGGGTGGCGGATACGCAGTATTTT
cdr3_aa: CASSSSRVADTQYF

j_call: TRBJ1-3
d_call: -
clone_size: -
v_call: TRBV6-5
cdr3_nt: TGTGCCAGCAGTCCCAGCCCGGGAAACACCATATATTTT
cdr3_aa: CASSPSPGNTIYF

j_call: TRBJ2-1
d_call: -
clone_size: few
v_call: TRBV29-1
cdr3_nt: TGCAGCGTTGAAGATCTGAATGAGCAGTTCTTC
cdr3_aa: CSVEDLNEQFF

j_call: TRBJ1-5
d_call: -
clone_size: few
v_call: TRBV6-1
cdr3_nt: TGTGCCAGCAGTGAGCACAGGGTTAGCAATCAGCCCCAGCATTTT
cdr3_aa: CASSEHRVSNQPQHF

j_call: TRBJ1-1
d_call: -
clone_size: many
v_call: TRBV19
cdr3_nt: TGTGCCAGTAGTCGGGGGCTACATGAAGCTTTCTTT
cdr3_aa: CASSRGLHEAFF

j_call: TRBJ2-2
d_call: TRBD2
clone_size: -
v_call: TRBV12-3/TRBV12-4
cdr3_nt: TGTGCCAGCAGTCCTAGCGGGATCGGGGAGCTGTTTTTT
cdr3_aa: CASSPSGIGELFF

j_call: TRBJ2-5
d_call: TRBD2
clone_size: many
v_call: TRBV12-3/TRBV12-4
cdr3_nt: TGTGCCAGCAGTGGACTAGCGGGCGACCAAGAGACCCAGTACTTC
cdr3_aa: CASSGLAGDQETQYF

j_call: TRBJ2-1
d_call: -
clone_size: -
v_call: TRBV20-1
cdr3_nt: TGCAGTGGAGGGGACAATGAGCAGTTCTTC
cdr3_aa: CSGGDNEQFF

j_call: TRBJ2-3
d_call: -
clone_size: few
v_call: TRBV6-2/TRBV6-3
cdr3_nt: TGTGCCAGCAGTTACCCCACCGGGGGAAACACAGATACGCAGTATTTT
cdr3_aa: CASSYPTGGNTDTQYF

j_call: TRBJ1-1
d_call: TRBD1
clone_size: -
v_call: TRBV5-1
cdr3_nt: TGCGCCAGCAGTTATACAGGGGCGCTGGGGACTGAAGCTTTCTTT
cdr3_aa: CASSYTGALGTEAFF

j_call: TRBJ2-1
d_call: TRBD2
clone_size: -
v_call: TRBV9
cdr3_nt: TGTGCCAGCAGCGTAGGTGCTAGCGGGGATTACGAGCAGTTCTTC
cdr3_aa: CASSVGASGDYEQFF

j_call: TRBJ1-2
d_call: -
clone_size: -
v_call: TRBV7-2
cdr3_nt: TGTGCCAGCAGCAACATAGAGGGTATGGCCTATGGCTACACCTTC
cdr3_aa: CASSNIEGMAYGYTF

j_call: TRBJ2-1
d_call: TRBD2
clone_size: few
v_call: TRBV27
cdr3_nt: TGTGCCAGCAGTTTATCGGTGGTAGCGGGGGATGAGCAGTTCTTC
cdr3_aa: CASSLSVVAGDEQFF

j_call: TRBJ2-2
d_call: -
clone_size: -
v_call: TRBV4-3
cdr3_nt: TGCGCCAGCAGCCAAGACCGCCAGGGAGCCGGGGAGCTGTTTTTT
cdr3_aa: CASSQDRQGAGELFF

j_call: TRBJ2-2
d_call: -
clone_size: many
v_call: TRBV20-1
cdr3_nt: TGCAGTGCTAGAGATAAAGGGGACACCGGGGAGCTGTTTTTT
cdr3_aa: CSARDKGDTGELFF

j_call: TRBJ1-1
d_call: -
clone_size: few
v_call: TRBV19
cdr3_nt: TGTGCCAGTAGCCTAGGGGACGGAAACACTGAAGCTTTCTTT
cdr3_aa: CASSLGDGNTEAFF

j_call: TRBJ1-3
d_call: -
clone_size: many
v_call: TRBV7-2
cdr3_nt: TGTGCCAGCTCCCCCGAGTCGATGGACACCATATATTTT
cdr3_aa: CASSPESMDTIYF

j_call: TRBJ2-5
d_call: TRBD2
clone_size: -
v_call: TRBV12-3/TRBV12-4
cdr3_nt: TGTGCCAGCAGTTCCGGGACTAGCGAAGAGACCCAGTACTTC
cdr3_aa: CASSSGTSEETQYF

j_call: TRBJ2-1
d_call: TRBD2
clone_size: few
v_call: TRBV4-3
cdr3_nt: TGCGCCAGCAGCCCCCACCAGACTAGCGGGGGCCTCTACAATGAGCAGTTCTTC
cdr3_aa: CASSPHQTSGGLYNEQFF

j_call: TRBJ2-1
d_call: -
clone_size: few
v_call: TRBV10-3
cdr3_nt: TGTGCCAGCGGATACGGTGGAAATGAGCAGTTCTTC
cdr3_aa: CASGYGGNEQFF

j_call: TRBJ1-5
d_call: TRBD1
clone_size: -
v_call: TRBV7-9
cdr3_nt: TGTGCCAGCGCCAGGGGGCGGCAGCCCCAGCATTTT
cdr3_aa: CASARGRQPQHF

j_call: TRBJ1-6
d_call: TRBD1
clone_size: few
v_call: TRBV15
cdr3_nt: TGTGCCACCAGCAGAGCGGGACAGCATAATTCACCCCTCCACTTT
cdr3_aa: CATSRAGQHNSPLHF

j_call: TRBJ1-2
d_call: -
clone_size: few
v_call: TRBV21-1
cdr3_nt: TGTGCCAGCAGCCCGCCCAGGGTGAAAGGCTACACCTTC
cdr3_aa: CASSPPRVKGYTF

j_call: TRBJ2-7
d_call: TRBD2
clone_size: few
v_call: TRBV30
cdr3_nt: TGTGCCTGGAGTAGGACTAGTGGTTTCTACGAGCAGTACTTC
cdr3_aa: CAWSRTSGFYEQYF

j_call: TRBJ2-6
d_call: -
clone_size: few
v_call: TRBV4-2
cdr3_nt: TGTGCCAGCAGCCAAGGGGAGTACAGGGTTCCGCGATTCTCTGGGGCCAACGTCCTGACTTTC
cdr3_aa: CASSQGEYRVPRFSGANVLTF